This TCR beta chain was recorded in a study of response to subunit inactivated influenza vaccine. TCRdb redid the calling of the RT-PCR reads with MiXCR, one entry per CDR3 protein. This sample has 450,000 to 700,000 distinct CDR3 sequences, with less than 15% found just once. This clonotype originated in a man over 45 who received an inactivated influenza vaccine. This sample comprised PBMCs from blood, obtained about 11 days after vaccination.

The CDR3 DNA reads TGTGCCAGCAGCTCCATCCCGGACACTGAAGCTTTCTTT. Protein sequence: CASSSIPDTEAFF. The chain is built from TRBV11-2 and TRBJ1-1; D unresolved. Germline CDR1 reads SGHAT; CDR2 reads FQNNGV. Trimming cost V 4 bases and J 3 bases, with 9 bases left between them. This CDR3 is built from 13 residues. Variable domain in full (rest from reference TRBV11-2 and TRBJ1-1): EAGVAQSPRYKIIEKRQSVAFWCNPISGHATLYWYQQILGQGPKLLIQFQNNGVVDDSQLPKDRFSAERLKGVDSTLKIQPAKLEDSAVYLCASSSIPDTEAFFGQGTRLTVV.